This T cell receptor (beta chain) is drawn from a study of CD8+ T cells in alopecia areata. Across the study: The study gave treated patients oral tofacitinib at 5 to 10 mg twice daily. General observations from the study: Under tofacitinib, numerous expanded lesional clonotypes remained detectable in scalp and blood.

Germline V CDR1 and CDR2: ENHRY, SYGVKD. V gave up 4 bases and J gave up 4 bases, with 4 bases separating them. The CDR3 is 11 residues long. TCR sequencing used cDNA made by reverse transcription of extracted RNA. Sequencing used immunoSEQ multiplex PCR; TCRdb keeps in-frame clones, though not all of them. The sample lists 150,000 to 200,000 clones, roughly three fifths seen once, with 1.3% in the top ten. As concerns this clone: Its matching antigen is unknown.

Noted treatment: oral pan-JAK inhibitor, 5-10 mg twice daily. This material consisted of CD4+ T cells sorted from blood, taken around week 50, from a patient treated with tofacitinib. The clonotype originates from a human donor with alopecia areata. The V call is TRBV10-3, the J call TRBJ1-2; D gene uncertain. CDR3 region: CAISGGYGYTF. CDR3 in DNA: TGTGCCATCAGTGGGGGCTATGGCTACACCTTC.